These 21 T cell receptor beta chains came from one sample sequenced in a study of human T cells and chemical hapten exposure. TCRdb ran MiXCR on the RACE reads and lists one entry per CDR3 protein. The table has about 46,000 distinct CDR3 sequences, roughly 4.5% seen once. Specified time point: healthy volunteer bleed at 2 weeks. Researchers extracted total RNA from unfractionated whole blood. The sample consisted of whole blood. Receptors were obtained from a female donor in good health. Some clones in this sample may be carry-over from other donors' samples.

In its sample, this clonotype was seen many times. The chain has TRBV11-2 and TRBJ1-1; D is undetermined. Between the trimmed V and J ends, which lost 3 bases and 2 bases, there was a span of 7 bases. The CDR3 totals 13 residues. The germline V gene encodes CDR1 SGHAT and CDR2 FQNNGV. CDR3 region: CASSFLDNTEAFF. The CDR3, as DNA: TGTGCCAGCAGCTTCCTAGACAACACTGAAGCTTTCTTT. The full variable domain, in which reference TRBV11-2 and TRBJ1-1 provide the parts outside the CDR3, is EAGVAQSPRYKIIEKRQSVAFWCNPISGHATLYWYQQILGQGPKLLIQFQNNGVVDDSQLPKDRFSAERLKGVDSTLKIQPAKLEDSAVYLCASSFLDNTEAFFGQGTRLTVV.

This clonotype has ten or more counts. The chain is built from TRBV6-5 and TRBJ2-1; 10 bases are a match to TRBD2. This CDR3 region has 16 residues. Germline CDR1 MNHEY, CDR2 SVGAGI. With V trimmed by 2 bases and J by 5 bases, 6 bases remained unmatched. CDR3 coding DNA: TGTGCCAGCAGTTACGATTATAGCGGGGGGCACAATGAGCAGTTCTTC. Protein: CASSYDYSGGHNEQFF.

In this sample, this clonotype turned up many times. The V and J genes are TRBV7-2 and TRBJ2-5; tentative D call: TRBD1 (6 bases). V was trimmed by 3 bases and J by 0 bases, leaving 11 bases between them. The CDR3 runs 15 residues. Germline values: CDR1 SGHTA, CDR2 FQGNSA. The CDR3 nucleotides are TGTGCCAGCAGCTTTTGGGACATAAACCAAGAGACCCAGTACTTC. Its protein is CASSFWDINQETQYF.

Details on this clonotype: A read error is possible here, since a much larger clone lies one base away. The V call is TRBV27, the J call TRBJ2-2, with D perhaps matching TRBD1 or TRBD2 (5 bases each). Per germline, CDR1 MNHEY and CDR2 SMNVEV (reference sequence). The CDR3 has 17 residues. The CDR3 DNA reads as TGTGCCAGCAGTTTATCGACAGTAGGGGAATACACCGGGGTGCTGTTTTTT. It specifies CASSLSTVGEYTGVLFF.

The sample holds many counts of this clonotype. The CDR3 sequence: CASSQDSNFNTDTQYF. The CDR3 DNA sequence: TGTGCCAGCAGCCAAGACTCCAATTTTAACACAGATACGCAGTATTTT. The genes are TRBV3-1 and TRBJ2-3; unclear D gene. The CDR3 length is 16 residues. The V gene's germline CDR1 is LGHDT and CDR2 YNNKEL (reference sequence). Trimming cost V 0 bases and J 2 bases, with 12 bases left between them.

This clonotype has at least ten counts. This chain links TRBV20-1 with TRBJ1-5; TRBD1 is a possible D gene (5 bases). The CDR3 has 15 amino acids. V was cut by 1 base and J by 5 bases, with 15 bases left in between. The germline gives CDR1 DFQATT, CDR2 SNEGSKA (reference sequence). The CDR3 here is CSARGPGTVDQPQHF. The CDR3 bases are TGCAGTGCTAGAGGCCCCGGGACGGTGGATCAGCCCCAGCATTTT.

The J gene is TRBJ2-5, the V gene TRBV27, with D unclear. CDR3 length: 14 amino acids. CDR1 is MNHEY, CDR2 SMNVEV, per germline (reference sequence). Trimming took off 1 base at V and 1 base at J, with 7 bases between the two ends. CDR3 residues: CASSLLGIQETQYF. CDR3 sequence (DNA): TGTGCCAGCAGTTTATTGGGCATCCAAGAGACCCAGTACTTC.

This clonotype came up many times. The rearrangement joins TRBV2 to TRBJ1-3; D gene unclear. This CDR3 comprises 14 residues. CDR1 and CDR2 from the germline V gene are SNHLY and FYNNEI. V gave up 2 bases and J gave up 0 bases, with 5 bases separating them. The CDR3 spells CASSESSSGNTIYF. The CDR3 coding sequence is TGTGCCAGCAGTGAATCTAGCTCTGGAAACACCATATATTTT.

This clonotype was counted many times. The chain uses TRBV4-2 and TRBJ1-4; D gene uncertain. V lost 0 bases and J 8 bases, leaving 19 bases between the germline ends. Germline CDR1 reads LGHNA; CDR2 reads YNFKEQ. The length of the CDR3 is 17 residues. CDR3 region: CASSQEIRRAGAEKLFF. The CDR3 region has the DNA TGTGCCAGCAGCCAAGAAATCAGAAGGGCTGGCGCAGAAAAACTGTTTTTT.

This clonotype was seen ten or more times. The CDR3 DNA is TGTGCCAGCAGCTTAGATGTAAACACCGGGGAGCTGTTTTTT. It yields the protein CASSLDVNTGELFF. The rearrangement links TRBV11-2 to TRBJ2-2, with D uncertain. Germline assignment: CDR1 SGHAT and CDR2 FQNNGV. The CDR3 totals 14 residues. Trimming left V 0 bases short and J 2 bases short, with 4 bases between. The full variable domain, with the rest looked up from reference TRBV11-2 and TRBJ2-2, is EAGVAQSPRYKIIEKRQSVAFWCNPISGHATLYWYQQILGQGPKLLIQFQNNGVVDDSQLPKDRFSAERLKGVDSTLKIQPAKLEDSAVYLCASSLDVNTGELFFGEGSRLTVL.

This clonotype has a count of ten or more. The chain employs TRBV20-1 and TRBJ1-1; D gene ambiguous. Germline V CDR1 and CDR2: DFQATT, SNEGSKA (reference sequence). Trimming removed 3 bases from V and 5 bases from J, with 10 bases in between. The CDR3 runs 12 residues. Here the CDR3 reads CSARRAVTEAFF. The CDR3 nucleotides are TGCAGTGCTAGGAGGGCGGTTACTGAAGCTTTCTTT.

This clonotype has ten or more counts. The rearrangement uses TRBV20-1 and TRBJ2-7; 12 nucleotides match TRBD1. J gave up 7 bases and V 6 bases, and 13 bases lay outside the gene matches. CDR3 length: 15 residues. Germline CDR1 and CDR2: DFQATT and SNEGSKA (reference sequence). In DNA form, the CDR3 reads TGCAGTGCCCATAACCCGGGACAGGGGGCGCGGGAGCAGTACTTC. It encodes CSAHNPGQGAREQYF.

This clonotype was seen at least ten times. The rearrangement links TRBV11-2 to TRBJ2-3, with D unresolved. The CDR3 is made up of 12 amino acids. Germline loops: CDR1 SGHAT, CDR2 FQNNGV. V shed 4 bases and J shed 0 bases, with 2 bases lying between them. The CDR3 spells CASSYSTDTQYF. DNA for the CDR3: TGTGCCAGCAGCTACAGCACAGATACGCAGTATTTT.

This clonotype came up many times. V is TRBV7-9 and J is TRBJ2-1; 8 bases are shared with TRBD1. Germline-derived CDR1 and CDR2 are SEHNR and FQNEAQ (reference sequence). Unmatched junction bases numbered 11, after V lost 2 bases and J lost 5 bases. The CDR3 has 17 residues. The CDR3: CASSLTFRDRSNNEQFF. The DNA for the CDR3 is TGTGCCAGCAGCTTAACATTTCGGGACAGGTCCAACAATGAGCAGTTCTTC.

The J gene is TRBJ1-1, the V gene TRBV9; TRBD1 might be the D (6 bases). Germline V gene lookup returns CDR1 SGDLS and CDR2 YYNGEE. Trimming pared 3 bases from V and 1 base from J, leaving 16 bases between. The length of the CDR3 is 16 residues. CDR3 sequence (DNA): TGTGCCAGCAGCGGCCCGGGGGCGGAGGGGAACACTGAAGCTTTCTTT. Protein product: CASSGPGAEGNTEAFF.

This clonotype was counted many times. The V gene is TRBV3-1, the J gene TRBJ2-3, with TRBD2 identical over 11 bases. CDR1 and CDR2 (germline): LGHDT, YNNKEL (reference sequence). The CDR3 spans 18 residues. The J segment lost 2 bases and the V segment lost 6 bases, leaving 13 bases of the junction unmatched. This chain's CDR3 is CASSSGLLSGGATDTQYF. The CDR3 DNA sequence: TGTGCCAGCAGTTCCGGTCTCCTTAGCGGGGGGGCCACAGATACGCAGTATTTT.

This clonotype has a count of ten or more. As DNA, the CDR3 is TGTGCCAGCAGCCATAGGACAGGGCGAGGGAACTATGGCTACACCTTC. This codes for CASSHRTGRGNYGYTF. This rearrangement joins TRBV3-1 to TRBJ1-2; 8 nucleotides align to TRBD1. The junction had 8 bases not matched to a gene; V was cut back by 3 bases and J by 2 bases. The CDR3 contains 16 residues. The germline V gene has CDR1 LGHDT and CDR2 YNNKEL (reference sequence).

This clonotype was recorded many times. The rearrangement uses TRBV6-4 and TRBJ1-1; D is possibly TRBD1 (6 bases). The CDR3 length is 14 residues. Germline V gene data show CDR1 as MRHNA and CDR2 as SNTAGT. V dropped 4 bases and J dropped 5 bases, with 14 bases sitting between them. CDR3 bases: TGTGCCAGCAGTGCCGAGGGAGGACAGACTGAAGCTTTCTTT. Protein: CASSAEGGQTEAFF.

Regarding this clonotype: At one end the junction does not follow the germline gene, possibly because of a read error. The chain recombines TRBV12-3 or TRBV12-4 with TRBJ1-2; D is possibly TRBD1 (5 bases). The length of the CDR3 is 14 residues. The CDR3 region is CASSLGGTLLLSYF. DNA for the CDR3: TGTGCCAGCAGTTTAGGGGGGACGCTACTTCTATCGTACTTC.

This clonotype was detected many times. The chain joins TRBV7-3 to TRBJ1-1, with a weak D call TRBD1 (6 bases). This CDR3 has 15 residues. Germline V gene lookup returns CDR1 SGHTA and CDR2 FQGTGA. With 2 bases removed from V and 5 bases from J, the gap between germline ends came to 15 bases. The CDR3 DNA is TGTGCCAGCAGCTTACGGGAAAGGGGGAGAACTGAAGCTTTCTTT. Its translation: CASSLRERGRTEAFF. The full variable domain, rest sourced from reference TRBV7-3 and TRBJ1-1, is GAGVSQTPSNKVTEKGKYVELRCDPISGHTALYWYRQSLGQGPEFLIYFQGTGAADDSGLPNDRFFAVRPEGSVSTLKIQRTERGDSAVYLCASSLRERGRTEAFFGQGTRLTVV.

This clonotype came up many times. This rearrangement joins TRBV7-9 to TRBJ1-6; D remains ambiguous. Between the trimmed V and J ends, which lost 1 base and 4 bases, there was a span of 5 bases. CDR1 is SEHNR, CDR2 FQNEAQ, per germline (reference sequence). CDR3 length: 14 residues. CDR3 amino acids: CASSLEQYNSPLHF. Written as DNA, the CDR3 is TGTGCCAGCAGCTTAGAACAGTATAATTCACCCCTCCACTTT.